The sequence of this T cell receptor beta chain was determined in a study of shared clonotypes between healthy human individuals. About this clone itself: As yet, its antigen is unknown.

This CDR3 has 16 residues. Trimming cost V 3 bases and J 4 bases; bases outside gene matches: 12. In germline, CDR1 is SGHRS, CDR2 YFSETQ. For sorted subsets, approximately 200 ng DNA per replicate equaled approximately 30,000 T cell genomes. TCRdb's copy holds only in-frame clones and misses some; the assay was immunoSEQ multiplex PCR. The repertoire holds millions of clones, with 85% to 95% as singletons. In the naive CD8 group, cells lacked CD45RO and were positively selected for CCR7, so terminally differentiated effector memory CD45RA+ cells were left out. The donor cohort consisted entirely of Caucasian adults residing in Nashville, Tennessee. Overall study findings and caveats: The naive CD4 repertoires of a handful of donors were compared, and around 4.7% of clonotypes were shared. Genetic and exposure-history diversity was limited by the few donors.

Input material: naive CD8+ T cells sorted from blood. This chain joins TRBV5-1 and TRBJ2-5, with 7 bases that match TRBD1. The source is a man aged 18-30 years in good health. CDR3 sequence: CASSSWIDQGVETQYF. The DNA of the CDR3 is TGCGCCAGCAGCTCTTGGATCGATCAGGGGGTAGAGACCCAGTACTTC. Complete variable domain (other parts from reference TRBV5-1 and TRBJ2-5): KAGVTQTPRYLIKTRGQQVTLSCSPISGHRSVSWYQQTPGQGLQFLFEYFSETQRNKGNFPGRFSGRQFSNSRSEMNVSTLELGDSALYLCASSSWIDQGVETQYFGPGTRLLVL.